This TCR beta chain was sequenced in a study of shared clonotypes between healthy human individuals. Only in-frame clones appear in the TCRdb table, and some are missing; sequencing was by immunoSEQ multiplex PCR. The sample includes 2 million to 2.5 million clones, around 93% of them seen just once. Trimming stripped 7 bases from V and 6 bases from J, with 16 bases between. The CDR3 is 14 residues long. CDR1 SNHLY and CDR2 FYNNEI come from the germline V gene. The source of this sequence is a man younger than 35 in good health. Some clones in this sample may be carry-over from other donors' samples. The genes are TRBV2 and TRBJ2-1; D remains unclear. The sequencing input was naive CD4+ T cells from PBMCs. Subset noted: CD45RA+ positively selected. The CDR3 sequence: CASMGLVGRNEQFF. Here the CDR3 DNA reads TGTGCCAGCATGGGCCTCGTCGGACGCAATGAGCAGTTCTTC.